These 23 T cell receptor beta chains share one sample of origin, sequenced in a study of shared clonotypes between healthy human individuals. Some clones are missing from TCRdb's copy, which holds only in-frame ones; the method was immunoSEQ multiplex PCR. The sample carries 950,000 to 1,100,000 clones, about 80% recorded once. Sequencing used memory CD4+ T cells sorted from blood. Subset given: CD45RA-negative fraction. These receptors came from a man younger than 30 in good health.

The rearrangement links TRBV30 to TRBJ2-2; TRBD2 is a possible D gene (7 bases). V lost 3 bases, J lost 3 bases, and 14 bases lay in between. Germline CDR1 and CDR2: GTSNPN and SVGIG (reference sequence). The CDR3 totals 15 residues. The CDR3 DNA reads TGTGCCTGGAGAGCGGGACAAGGATACACCGGGGAGCTGTTTTTT. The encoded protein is CAWRAGQGYTGELFF.

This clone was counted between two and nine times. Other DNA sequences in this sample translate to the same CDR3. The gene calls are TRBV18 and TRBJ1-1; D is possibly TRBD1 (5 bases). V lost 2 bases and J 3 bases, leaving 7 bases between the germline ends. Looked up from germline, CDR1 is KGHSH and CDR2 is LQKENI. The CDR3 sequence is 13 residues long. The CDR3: CASSPGGDTEAFF. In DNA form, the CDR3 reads TGTGCCAGCTCACCAGGGGGGGACACTGAAGCTTTCTTT.

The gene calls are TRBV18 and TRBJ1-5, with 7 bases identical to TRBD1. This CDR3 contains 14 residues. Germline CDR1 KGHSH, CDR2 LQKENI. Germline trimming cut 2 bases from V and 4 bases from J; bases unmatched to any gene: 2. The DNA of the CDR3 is TGTGCCAGCTCACCAGGGACAGATAATCAGCCCCAGCATTTT. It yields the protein CASSPGTDNQPQHF.

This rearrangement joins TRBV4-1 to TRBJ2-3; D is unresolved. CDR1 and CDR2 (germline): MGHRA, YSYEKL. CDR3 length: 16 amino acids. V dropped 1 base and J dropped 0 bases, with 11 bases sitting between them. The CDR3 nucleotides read TGCGCCAGCAGCCAAGGGGCGTACCCTAGCACAGATACGCAGTATTTT. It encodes CASSQGAYPSTDTQYF.

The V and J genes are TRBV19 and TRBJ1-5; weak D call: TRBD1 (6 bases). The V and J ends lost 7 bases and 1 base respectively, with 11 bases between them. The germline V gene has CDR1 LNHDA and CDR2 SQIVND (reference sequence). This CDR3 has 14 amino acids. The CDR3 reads CASKRDTSNQPQHF. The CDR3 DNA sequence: TGTGCCAGTAAGCGGGACACCAGCAATCAGCCCCAGCATTTT.

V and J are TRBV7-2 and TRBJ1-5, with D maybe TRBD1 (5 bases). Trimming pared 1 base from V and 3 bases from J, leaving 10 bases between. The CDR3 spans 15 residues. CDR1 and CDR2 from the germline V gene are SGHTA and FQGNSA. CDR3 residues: CASSLGTTVNQPQHF. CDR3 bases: TGTGCCAGCAGCTTAGGTACGACAGTCAATCAGCCCCAGCATTTT. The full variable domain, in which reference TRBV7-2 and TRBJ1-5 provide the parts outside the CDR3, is GAGVSQSPSNKVTEKGKDVELRCDPISGHTALYWYRQSLGQGLEFLIYFQGNSAPDKSGLPSDRFSAERTGGSVSTLTIQRTQQEDSAVYLCASSLGTTVNQPQHFGDGTRLSIL.

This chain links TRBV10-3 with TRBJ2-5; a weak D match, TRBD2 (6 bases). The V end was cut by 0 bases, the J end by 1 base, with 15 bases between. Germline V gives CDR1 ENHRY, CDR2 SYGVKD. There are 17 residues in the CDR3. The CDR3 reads CAISESPPTSSQETQYF. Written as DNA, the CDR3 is TGTGCCATCAGTGAGTCCCCACCCACTAGCAGCCAAGAGACCCAGTACTTC.

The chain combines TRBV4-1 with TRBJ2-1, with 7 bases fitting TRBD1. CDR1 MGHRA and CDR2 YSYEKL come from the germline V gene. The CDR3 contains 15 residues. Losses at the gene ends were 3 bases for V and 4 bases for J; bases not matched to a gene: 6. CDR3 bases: TGCGCCAGCAGCCAGCCGGGACAGTTGTACAATGAGCAGTTCTTC. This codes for CASSQPGQLYNEQFF.

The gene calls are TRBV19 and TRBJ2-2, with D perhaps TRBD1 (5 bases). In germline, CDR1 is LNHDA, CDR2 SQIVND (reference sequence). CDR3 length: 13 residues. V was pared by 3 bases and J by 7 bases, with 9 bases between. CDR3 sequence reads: CASSIVDSGELFF. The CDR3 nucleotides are TGTGCCAGTAGTATCGTAGACAGCGGGGAGCTGTTTTTT.

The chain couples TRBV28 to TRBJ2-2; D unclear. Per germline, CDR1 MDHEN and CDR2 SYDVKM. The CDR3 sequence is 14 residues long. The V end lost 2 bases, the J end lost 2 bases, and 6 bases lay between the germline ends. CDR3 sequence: CASSLRRNTGELFF. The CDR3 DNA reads TGTGCCAGCAGTTTACGCAGAAACACCGGGGAGCTGTTTTTT.

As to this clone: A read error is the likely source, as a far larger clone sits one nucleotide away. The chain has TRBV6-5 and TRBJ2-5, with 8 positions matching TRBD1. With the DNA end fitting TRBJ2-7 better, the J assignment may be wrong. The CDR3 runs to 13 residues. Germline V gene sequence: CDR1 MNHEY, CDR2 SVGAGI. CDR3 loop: CASTRTGTYEQYF. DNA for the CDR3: TGTGCCAGCACCCGGACAGGGACCTACGAGCAGTACTTC.

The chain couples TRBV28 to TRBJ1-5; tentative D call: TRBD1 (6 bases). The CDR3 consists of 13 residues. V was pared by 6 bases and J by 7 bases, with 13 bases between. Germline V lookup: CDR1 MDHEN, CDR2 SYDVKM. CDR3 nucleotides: TGTGCCAGCAGGGACAGCTCGGGGCAGCCCCAGCATTTT. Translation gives CASRDSSGQPQHF.

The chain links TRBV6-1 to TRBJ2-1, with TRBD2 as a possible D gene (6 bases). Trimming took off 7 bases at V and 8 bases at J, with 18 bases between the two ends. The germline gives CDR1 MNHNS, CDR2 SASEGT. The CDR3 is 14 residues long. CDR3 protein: CASTAEGGWDEQFF. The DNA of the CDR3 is TGTGCCAGCACCGCGGAGGGAGGTTGGGATGAGCAGTTCTTC.

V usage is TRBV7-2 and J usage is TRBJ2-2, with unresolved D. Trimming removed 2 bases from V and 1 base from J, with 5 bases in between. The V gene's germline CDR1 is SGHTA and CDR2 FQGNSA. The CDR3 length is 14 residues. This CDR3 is CASSLPRNTGELFF. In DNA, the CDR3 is TGTGCCAGCAGCTTACCCCGGAACACCGGGGAGCTGTTTTTT.

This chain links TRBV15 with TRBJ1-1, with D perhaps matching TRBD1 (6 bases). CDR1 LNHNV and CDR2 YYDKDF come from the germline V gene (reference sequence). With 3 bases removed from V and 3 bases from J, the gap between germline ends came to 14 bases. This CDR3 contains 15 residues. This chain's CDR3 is CATSRRRGSDTEAFF. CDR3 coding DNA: TGTGCCACCAGCAGGCGCAGGGGTTCCGACACTGAAGCTTTCTTT.

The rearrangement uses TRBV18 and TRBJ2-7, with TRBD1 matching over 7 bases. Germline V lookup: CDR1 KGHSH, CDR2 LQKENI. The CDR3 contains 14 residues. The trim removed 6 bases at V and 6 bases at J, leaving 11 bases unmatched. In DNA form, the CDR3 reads TGTGCCAGCTCGCAAACAGGGGTTGCGGCCGAGCAGTACTTC. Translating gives CASSQTGVAAEQYF.

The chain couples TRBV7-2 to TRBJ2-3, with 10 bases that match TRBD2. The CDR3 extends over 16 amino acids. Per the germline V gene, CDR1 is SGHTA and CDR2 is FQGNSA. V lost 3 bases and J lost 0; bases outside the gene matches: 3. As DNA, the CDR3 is TGTGCCAGCAGCTTCTCTAGCGGGAGTAGCACAGATACGCAGTATTTT. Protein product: CASSFSSGSSTDTQYF. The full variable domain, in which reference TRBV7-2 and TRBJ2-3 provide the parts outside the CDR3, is GAGVSQSPSNKVTEKGKDVELRCDPISGHTALYWYRQSLGQGLEFLIYFQGNSAPDKSGLPSDRFSAERTGGSVSTLTIQRTQQEDSAVYLCASSFSSGSSTDTQYFGPGTRLTVL.

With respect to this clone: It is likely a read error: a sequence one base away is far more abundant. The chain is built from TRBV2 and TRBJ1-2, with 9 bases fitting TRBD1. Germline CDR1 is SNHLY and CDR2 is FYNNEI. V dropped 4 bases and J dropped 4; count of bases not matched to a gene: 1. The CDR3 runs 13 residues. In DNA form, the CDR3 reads TGTGCCAGCAGTGCGGGACAGGGCTATGGCTACACCTTC. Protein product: CASSAGQGYGYTF.

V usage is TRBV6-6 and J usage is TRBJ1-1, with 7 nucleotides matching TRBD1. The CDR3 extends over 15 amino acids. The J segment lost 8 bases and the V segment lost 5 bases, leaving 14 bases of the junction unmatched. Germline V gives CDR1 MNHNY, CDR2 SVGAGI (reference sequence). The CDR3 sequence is CASSPRDSQLKEAFF. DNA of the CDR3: TGTGCCAGCAGTCCTCGGGACAGTCAGCTGAAAGAAGCTTTCTTT.

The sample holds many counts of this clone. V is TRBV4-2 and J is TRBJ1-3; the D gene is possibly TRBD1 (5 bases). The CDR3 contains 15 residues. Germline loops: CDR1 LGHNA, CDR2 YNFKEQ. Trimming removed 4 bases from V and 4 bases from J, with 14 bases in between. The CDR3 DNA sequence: TGTGCCAGCAGCCTAAATCAGGGAGCGGGAAACACCATATATTTT. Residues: CASSLNQGAGNTIYF.

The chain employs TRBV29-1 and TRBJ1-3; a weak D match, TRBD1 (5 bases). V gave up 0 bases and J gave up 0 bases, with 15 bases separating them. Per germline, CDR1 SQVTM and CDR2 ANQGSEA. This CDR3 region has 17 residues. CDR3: CSVEDRQRKSSGNTIYF. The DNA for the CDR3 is TGCAGCGTTGAAGATAGACAGAGAAAGAGCTCTGGAAACACCATATATTTT.

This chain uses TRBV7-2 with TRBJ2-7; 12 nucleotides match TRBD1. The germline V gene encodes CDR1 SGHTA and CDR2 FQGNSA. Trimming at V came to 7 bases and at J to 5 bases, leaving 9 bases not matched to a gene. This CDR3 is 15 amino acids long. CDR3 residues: CASTNRGTGGNEQYF. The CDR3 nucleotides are TGTGCCAGCACGAATAGGGGGACAGGGGGCAACGAGCAGTACTTC.

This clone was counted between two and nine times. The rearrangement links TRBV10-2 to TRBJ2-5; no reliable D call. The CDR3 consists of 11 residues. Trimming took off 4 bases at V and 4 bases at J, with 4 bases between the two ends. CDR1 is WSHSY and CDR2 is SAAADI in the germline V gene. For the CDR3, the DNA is TGCGCCAGCAGTGTAGTAGAGACCCAGTACTTC. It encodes CASSVVETQYF.